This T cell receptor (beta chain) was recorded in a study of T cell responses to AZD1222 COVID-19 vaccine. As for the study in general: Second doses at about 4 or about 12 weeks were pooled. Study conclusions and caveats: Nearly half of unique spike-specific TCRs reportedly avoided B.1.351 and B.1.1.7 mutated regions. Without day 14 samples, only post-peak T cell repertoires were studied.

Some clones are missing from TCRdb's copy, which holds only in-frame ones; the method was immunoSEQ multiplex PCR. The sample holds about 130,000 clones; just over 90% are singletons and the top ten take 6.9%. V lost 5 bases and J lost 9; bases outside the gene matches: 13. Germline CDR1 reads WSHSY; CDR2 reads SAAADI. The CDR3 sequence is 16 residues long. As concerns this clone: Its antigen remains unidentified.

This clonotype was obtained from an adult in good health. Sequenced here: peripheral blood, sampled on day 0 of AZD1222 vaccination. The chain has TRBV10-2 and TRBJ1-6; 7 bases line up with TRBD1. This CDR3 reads CASSSSGAQGGSPLHF. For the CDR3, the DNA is TGCGCCAGCAGTTCGTCCGGGGCTCAGGGGGGTTCACCCCTCCACTTT.